Each of the 30 T cell receptor beta chains below was sequenced from the same sample in a study of T-cell reconstitution after alpha-beta-depleted transplantation in children. The TCRbeta library incorporated unique molecular identifiers. TCRdb re-called the PCR reads with MiXCR, one entry per CDR3 protein. The sample contains 500,000 to 650,000 distinct CDR3 sequences, about an eighth of which appear only once. The sequences come from PBMCs, mostly from graft donor cells, collected 180 days after TCRalphabeta/CD19-depleted stem cell transplant. The receptor source for this set is a female patient under 10 years old who had a stem cell transplant for aplastic anemia, so the T cells may come from the graft donor.

The genes are TRBV10-3 and TRBJ2-1, with 8 nucleotides matching TRBD2. There are 16 residues in the CDR3. CDR1 is ENHRY, CDR2 SYGVKD, per germline. V was clipped by 2 bases and J by 4 bases; unmatched bases: 7. The CDR3 is CAISEPASGPYNEQFF. DNA for the CDR3: TGTGCCATCAGTGAGCCCGCTAGCGGGCCATACAATGAGCAGTTCTTC.

This clonotype has just one count. The chain couples TRBV12-3 or TRBV12-4 to TRBJ1-2, with a tentative D call TRBD1 (6 bases). The CDR3 consists of 17 residues. V gave up 11 bases and J gave up 0 bases, with 25 bases separating them. The CDR3 DNA follows: TGTGCCTTCAGTCCTCGGACAGCCGCCGTCCCTAACTATGGCTACACCTTC. The encoded protein is CAFSPRTAAVPNYGYTF.

This clonotype was counted at least ten times. V and J are TRBV9 and TRBJ2-1, with D unclear. CDR1 is SGDLS and CDR2 is YYNGEE in the germline V gene. The CDR3 is 15 amino acids. V was clipped by 4 bases and J by 0 bases, with 11 bases between them. CDR3 sequence reads: CASSQDGSSYNEQFF. CDR3 DNA sequence: TGTGCCAGCAGCCAGGACGGTAGCTCCTACAATGAGCAGTTCTTC.

A word on this clonotype: At one end the junction does not follow the germline gene, possibly because of a read error. CDR3: CASSQASGANIEAFF. The CDR3 bases are TGCGCCAGCAGCCAAGCCTCAGGGGCGAACATTGAAGCTTTCTTT. The chain combines TRBV4-3 with TRBJ1-1, with TRBD1 as a possible D gene (6 bases). The CDR3 length is 15 residues. Germline assignment: CDR1 LGHNA and CDR2 YSLEER.

The chain has TRBV5-1 and TRBJ1-2, with TRBD1 as a possible D gene (6 bases). Germline-derived CDR1 and CDR2 are SGHRS and YFSETQ. The CDR3 totals 13 residues. Trimming cost V 6 bases and J 6 bases, with 15 bases left between them. CDR3 residues: CASTGGQGNGYTF. CDR3 nucleotide sequence: TGCGCCAGCACCGGGGGGCAGGGCAATGGCTACACCTTC.

The V call is TRBV14, the J call TRBJ2-7, with D possibly being TRBD1 (6 bases). The V end was cut by 1 base, the J end by 1 base, with 8 bases between. CDR1 and CDR2 (germline): SGHDN, FVKESK. This CDR3 spans 14 amino acids. CDR3 DNA: TGTGCCAGCAGCCAAGGGACAGCTTCCTACGAGCAGTACGTC. Translation: CASSQGTASYEQYV.

This clonotype was found many times. The V call is TRBV9, the J call TRBJ2-7, with 14 nucleotides matching TRBD2. J lost 2 bases, V lost 2 bases, and 0 bases had no gene match. The CDR3 runs to 15 residues. Germline CDR1 SGDLS, CDR2 YYNGEE. This chain's CDR3 is CASSVGLAGAYEQYF. The CDR3 region has the DNA TGTGCCAGCAGCGTGGGACTAGCGGGAGCCTACGAGCAGTACTTC.

The V gene is TRBV7-9, the J gene TRBJ2-1; D gene unclear. Germline V gene data show CDR1 as SEHNR and CDR2 as FQNEAQ (reference sequence). CDR3 length: 15 residues. The V end was cut by 0 bases, the J end by 6 bases, with 12 bases between. This chain's CDR3 is CASSLARYGFNEQFF. CDR3 bases: TGTGCCAGCAGCTTAGCGCGCTACGGGTTCAATGAGCAGTTCTTC.

In its sample, this clonotype was seen a few times. The chain carries TRBV6-5 and TRBJ2-4; TRBD2 is a possible D gene (7 bases). The CDR3 loop spans 16 amino acids. V lost 2 bases, J lost 7 bases, and 18 bases lay in between. CDR1 MNHEY and CDR2 SVGAGI come from the germline V gene. In DNA form, the CDR3 reads TGTGCCAGCAGTTACCTTGGGGGCGCGGGGGTGAACATTCAGTACTTC. This codes for CASSYLGGAGVNIQYF.

This clonotype occurred many times. The J gene is TRBJ2-7, the V gene TRBV18, with 12 bases identical to TRBD1. Germline V gives CDR1 KGHSH, CDR2 LQKENI. This CDR3 region has 15 residues. After removal of 5 bases from V and 3 bases from J, the junction contained 5 bases not matched to a gene. The CDR3 DNA reads as TGTGCCAGCTCATCGGGACAGGGGGCGGTCTACGAGCAGTACTTC. The encoded protein is CASSSGQGAVYEQYF.

This clonotype was counted at least ten times. The chain couples TRBV12-3 or TRBV12-4 to TRBJ2-3; a possible D gene is TRBD1 (5 bases). Trimming stripped 7 bases from V and 2 bases from J, with 19 bases between. This CDR3 has 16 amino acids. The CDR3 DNA follows: TGTGCCAGCACCACCAGGCGGCAGGGCCTCACAGATACGCAGTATTTT. Amino acid sequence: CASTTRRQGLTDTQYF.

This chain connects TRBV28 to TRBJ1-4; no clear D gene. Germline values: CDR1 MDHEN, CDR2 SYDVKM. The CDR3 totals 13 residues. The ends were cut back, 10 bases at V and 7 bases at J, with 16 bases in the middle. The CDR3 spells CAIQAPFLEKLFF. The CDR3 DNA sequence: TGTGCCATCCAGGCTCCATTTCTTGAAAAACTGTTTTTT.

This clonotype has only a few counts. The chain is built from TRBV20-1 and TRBJ2-5; D ambiguous. The germline CDR1 and CDR2 sequences are DFQATT and SNEGSKA (reference sequence). The CDR3 runs to 13 residues. V lost 3 bases and J lost 7, with 15 bases in between. The CDR3 DNA is TGCAGTGCTAGGGAGAGACCCTTAGGGACCCAGTACTTC. Translating it yields CSARERPLGTQYF.

This clonotype was found many times. The chain is built from TRBV20-1 and TRBJ1-1; 10 bases line up with TRBD1. CDR1 and CDR2 (germline): DFQATT, SNEGSKA (reference sequence). V lost 5 bases and J lost 5; bases outside the gene matches: 14. The CDR3 covers 16 residues. The CDR3 loop reads CSAVTSGQGDRTEAFF. CDR3 coding DNA: TGCAGTGCTGTCACCTCTGGACAGGGGGATAGAACTGAAGCTTTCTTT.

This clonotype was picked up many times. The V call is TRBV11-2, the J call TRBJ2-1; TRBD2 matches at 12 bases. The CDR3 has 16 amino acids. The trim removed 0 bases at V and 13 bases at J, leaving 10 bases unmatched. Germline V CDR1 and CDR2: SGHAT, FQNNGV. CDR3 nucleotide sequence: TGTGCCAGCAGCTTAGATTCCGGGCTAGCGGGAGGGGATCAGTTCTTC. As protein: CASSLDSGLAGGDQFF.

This rearrangement joins TRBV4-2 to TRBJ2-6; 10 bases align to TRBD1. The V and J ends lost 0 bases and 0 bases, in that order; junction bases with no gene match: 5. Germline CDR1 reads LGHNA; CDR2 reads YNFKEQ. The CDR3 is made up of 19 amino acids. The CDR3 protein is CASSQEGTGANSGANVLTF. Here the CDR3 DNA reads TGTGCCAGCAGCCAAGAGGGGACAGGGGCTAACTCTGGGGCCAACGTCCTGACTTTC.

This clonotype has more than one count but fewer than ten. The chain employs TRBV18 and TRBJ2-7; D is unresolved. Looked up from germline, CDR1 is KGHSH and CDR2 is LQKENI. CDR3 length: 14 residues. Trimming left V 2 bases short and J 9 bases short, with 17 bases between. CDR3 bases: TGTGCCAGCTCACCAGGCGATCAATTAAGCGCGCAGTACTTC. Protein product: CASSPGDQLSAQYF. Filled out from reference TRBV18 and TRBJ2-7, the complete variable domain reads NAGVMQNPRHLVRRRGQEARLRCSPMKGHSHVYWYRQLPEEGLKFMVYLQKENIIDESGMPKERFSAEFPKEGPSILRIQQVVRGDSAAYFCASSPGDQLSAQYFGPGTRLTVT.

This clonotype was detected a few times. The J gene is TRBJ2-5, the V gene TRBV18, with unresolved D. Deletions cut 3 bases from V and 5 bases from J, with 13 bases between. Germline loops: CDR1 KGHSH, CDR2 LQKENI. The CDR3 runs 14 residues. The CDR3 reads CASSPLEAGETQYF. The DNA of the CDR3 is TGTGCCAGCTCACCTCTAGAGGCCGGGGAGACCCAGTACTTC.

This clonotype was seen more than once but under ten times. This chain links TRBV10-3 with TRBJ2-2; 8 positions match TRBD1. V lost 3 bases to trimming and J lost 4 bases; unmatched junction nucleotides: 7. The germline V gene encodes CDR1 ENHRY and CDR2 SYGVKD. This CDR3 region has 16 residues. CDR3 sequence reads: CAISELAGTGTGELFF. CDR3 in DNA: TGTGCCATCAGTGAATTGGCGGGGACAGGCACCGGGGAGCTGTTTTTT.

A note on this clonotype: A clone one base away is much larger, so this may be a read error. The chain employs TRBV29-1 and TRBJ1-1; D remains ambiguous. CDR1 and CDR2 from the germline V gene are SQVTM and ANQGSEA. The CDR3 totals 12 residues. CDR3 in amino acids: CSVEDPGTESFF. Here the CDR3 DNA reads TGCAGCGTTGAAGATCCAGGCACTGAATCTTTCTTT.

This clonotype was recorded a few times. V is TRBV28 and J is TRBJ1-2; D may be TRBD1 (5 bases). The germline V gene has CDR1 MDHEN and CDR2 SYDVKM. The V end was cut by 1 base, the J end by 4 bases, with 16 bases between. The CDR3 totals 16 residues. CDR3 protein: CASSLSRPTRAYGYTF. CDR3 nucleotide sequence: TGTGCCAGCAGTTTATCCCGCCCGACCAGGGCCTATGGCTACACCTTC.

This chain joins TRBV25-1 and TRBJ2-1; D unclear. The CDR3 spans 9 residues. V was cut by 8 bases and J by 9 bases, with 5 bases left in between. In germline, CDR1 is MGHDK, CDR2 SYGVNS. The DNA for the CDR3 is TGTGCCAGCTTCCTTGAGCAGTTCTTC. It codes for CASFLEQFF.

V usage is TRBV7-9 and J usage is TRBJ2-1; perhaps D is TRBD1 or TRBD2 (5 bases each). Germline V gives CDR1 SEHNR, CDR2 FQNEAQ (reference sequence). With 5 bases removed from V and 2 bases from J, the gap between germline ends came to 16 bases. The CDR3 totals 16 residues. The CDR3 DNA reads as TGTGCCAGCAGCCACCTCCGGGACGTTACCTACAATGAGCAGTTCTTC. This encodes CASSHLRDVTYNEQFF.

This clonotype was detected a few times. The chain recombines TRBV15 with TRBJ1-2; a possible D gene is TRBD1 (5 bases). The CDR3 runs 13 residues. Germline values: CDR1 LNHNV, CDR2 YYDKDF (reference sequence). Trimming took off 5 bases at V and 4 bases at J, with 11 bases between the two ends. CDR3 loop: CATSLQDGYGYTF. The CDR3 nucleotides read TGTGCCACCAGCTTACAGGACGGCTATGGCTACACCTTC.

This clonotype has a count of ten or more. The chain carries TRBV20-1 and TRBJ1-5; 8 bases fit TRBD1. The length of the CDR3 is 13 residues. The V and J ends lost 4 bases and 2 bases, in that order; junction bases with no gene match: 1. Germline V gene data show CDR1 as DFQATT and CDR2 as SNEGSKA (reference sequence). This CDR3 reads CSAKTGGNQPQHF. The CDR3 DNA reads TGCAGTGCTAAGACAGGGGGCAATCAGCCCCAGCATTTT.

This clonotype was recorded many times. The chain has TRBV12-3 or TRBV12-4 and TRBJ2-2; 7 positions match TRBD2. V shed 4 bases and J 5 bases; nucleotides not matched to a gene: 7. This CDR3 contains 15 residues. The CDR3 here is CASSSPGLQTGELFF. The CDR3 DNA reads TGTGCCAGCAGTTCCCCGGGACTACAGACCGGGGAGCTGTTTTTT.

The J gene is TRBJ2-6, the V gene TRBV4-3, with 12 bases identical to TRBD2. This CDR3 has 18 residues. V shed 1 base and J 4 bases; nucleotides not matched to a gene: 5. The germline CDR1 and CDR2 sequences are LGHNA and YSLEER. DNA of the CDR3: TGCGCCAGCAGCCAAGTACTAGCGGGAGGTTCAGGGGCCAACGTCCTGACTTTC. Its protein product is CASSQVLAGGSGANVLTF.

The CDR3 loop is CASRGDWRGEQYV. The DNA of the CDR3 is TGTGCCAGCAGGGGGGATTGGCGTGGGGAGCAGTACGTC. This chain connects TRBV28 to TRBJ2-7; D assignment may be TRBD1 or TRBD2 (5 bases each). The V end lost 6 bases, the J end lost 7 bases, and 16 bases lay between the germline ends. Germline V lookup: CDR1 MDHEN, CDR2 SYDVKM. The CDR3 runs to 13 residues.

A few counts support this clonotype. The V and J genes are TRBV7-9 and TRBJ2-5; 10 bases align to TRBD1. Germline lookup yields CDR1 SEHNR and CDR2 FQNEAQ (reference sequence). There are 17 residues in the CDR3. J lost 1 base, V lost 0 bases, and 5 bases had no gene match. CDR3 protein: CASSLAGTGDVQETQYF. The CDR3 DNA follows: TGTGCCAGCAGCTTAGCCGGGACAGGGGACGTCCAAGAGACCCAGTACTTC.

The chain recombines TRBV4-3 with TRBJ2-3, with D maybe TRBD2 (6 bases). Germline V gives CDR1 LGHNA, CDR2 YSLEER. The germline V and J ends were trimmed by 4 bases and 0 bases, with 14 bases remaining between them. This CDR3 is built from 16 residues. CDR3 sequence (DNA): TGCGCCAGCAGCCGAGGGACTCCGAAAAGCACAGATACGCAGTATTTT. Its protein product is CASSRGTPKSTDTQYF.